This entry concerns a single TCR beta chain. At least ten counts were recorded for this clonotype. No antigen is known for it. One base away there is no much larger clone; base qualities are not given. V loses 2 bases at its end and J loses 4 bases; junction bases beyond the gene matches: 9. The CDR3, from cysteine to phenylalanine, totals 16 residues. Only the CDR3 DNA is retained, 48 bases long and in frame from the first base. CDR1 and CDR2 are read off the germline V gene as SNHLY and FYNNEI. Library generation was performed with RACE. The listed sequencing device is NextSeq 500. Library preparation attached unique molecular identifiers to individual cDNA molecules for quantitative, reproducible TCR counting. Both TCR alpha and TCR beta chains were sequenced from each blood RNA sample. The original pipeline was this. Samples had a median of roughly 98,000 TCRs, with a range from about 23,224 to 750,000. The Decombinator software suite was used to annotate V, J and CDR3 in the TCR reads. For the PS versus PT1 abundance plots, all samples were subsampled to the same number of TCRs (28,000). TCRs were defined as expanded if absent before sensitization and observed at least eight times at the 2-week time point. TCRdb took the public reads, trimmed them with fastp at Q25, ran MiXCR for clone calling and kept in-frame beta chains. CDR3 protein duplicates are merged, each entry listing the most common genes and DNA. TCRdb assigned the V and J calls; the authors' analysis was not used. For this sample there are roughly 380,000 distinct CDR3 sequences; 4.5% to 5.5% appear just once. 2.5% to 3% of the sample lies in the top ten.

Taken with the paper, the label for time point translates to: pre-sensitization, week 0. This specimen's treatment or condition label, interpreted: therapeutic diphenylcyclopropenone sensitization with weekly scalp DPC. At every patch-test visit, the blood draw took place before the patch test was put on. Patients were eligible if aged 18 to 70, diagnosed with alopecia and judged suitable for DPC therapy, and pregnant patients were excluded. Total RNA was extracted from unfractionated whole blood collected in Tempus Blood RNA tubes. The data were taken from a study of human T cells and chemical hapten exposure (dated by TCRdb to the early 2020s). A note on the overall study: For sensitization, 2% DPC in acetone was applied to a roughly 2 cm by roughly 2 cm area of upper inner arm skin. Peripheral blood TCR repertoire changes were tracked in vivo in alopecia patients during primary and secondary sensitization to the hapten diphenylcyclopropenone (DPC). Alopecia areata with under or over 50% scalp involvement, alopecia totalis and alopecia universalis were represented in the patient cohort, which was mostly female. Patch testing was performed on the upper back with Finn chambers containing 0.01% DPC, and the patch tests were scored after 6 days according to International Contact Dermatitis Research Group standards. Blood was sampled from patients pre-sensitization (week 0) and at 2, 6 and about 24 weeks after DPC sensitization. Twenty-nine alopecia patients gave blood for TCR sequencing at one to four time points (pre-sensitization, 2, 6 and 24 weeks). The libraries were sequenced as a pool, and the TCR yield per sample differed mostly because of small variations in library volumes within the pool. Throughout the approximately 24-week study period, patients were also given weekly therapeutic DPC doses on the scalp.

The paper as a whole reports these results and caveats: Significantly more large CDR3 similarity clusters were formed by expanded TCRs than by pre-sensitization or healthy control sets, consistent with antigen-driven responses. After repeated subsampling, the strength of the expansion versus patch-test correlation and the threshold at which it became significant changed. DPC sensitization did not change the number of TCRs with a frequency above 1 in 1000, and there was no evidence of changes in global repertoire structure. Patch test score correlated positively with the number of PT1 expanded TCRs, reaching significance at thresholds 8, 16 and 32 but not at 4. Because every patient had alopecia, a presumed autoimmune disease, the patients' immune response might differ from that of healthy individuals.

This clonotype was obtained from a woman aged 45-60 years with alopecia areata. Some clones in this sample may be carry-over from other donors' samples. The specimen comprised whole blood, sampled in connection with sensitization to the hapten diphenylcyclopropenone (DPC). The chain is made from TRBV2 and TRBJ2-3, with 7 junctional bases fitting TRBD1. The CDR3 corresponds to CASSETQGLWPDTQYF. In nucleotides, the sequence is TGTGCCAGCAGTGAAACACAGGGGCTCTGGCCAGATACGCAGTATTTT. With the rest looked up from the reference TRBV2 and TRBJ2-3 genes rather than sequenced, the full variable domain is EPEVTQTPSHQVTQMGQEVILRCVPISNHLYFYWYRQILGQKVEFLVSFYNNEISEKSEIFDDQFSVERPDGSNFTLKIRSTKLEDSAMYFCASSETQGLWPDTQYFGPGTRLTVL.